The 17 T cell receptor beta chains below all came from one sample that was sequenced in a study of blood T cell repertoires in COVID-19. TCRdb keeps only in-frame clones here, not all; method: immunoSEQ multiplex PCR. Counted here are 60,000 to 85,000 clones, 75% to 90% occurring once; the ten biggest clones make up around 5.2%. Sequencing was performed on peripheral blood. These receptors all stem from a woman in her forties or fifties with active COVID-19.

CDR3 coding DNA: TGCGCCAGCAGCTTGGGACAGGGGGGTAATTCACCCCTCCACTTT. It codes for CASSLGQGGNSPLHF. The rearrangement links TRBV5-1 to TRBJ1-6; TRBD1 matches at 9 bases. V trimming: 0 bases; J trimming: 6 bases; junction bases outside the gene matches: 1. This CDR3 has 15 residues. Germline values: CDR1 SGHRS, CDR2 YFSETQ.

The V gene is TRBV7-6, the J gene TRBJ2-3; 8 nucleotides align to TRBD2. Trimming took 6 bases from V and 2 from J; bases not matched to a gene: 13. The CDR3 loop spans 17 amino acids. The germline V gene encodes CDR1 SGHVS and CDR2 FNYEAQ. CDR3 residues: CASRTPMTGGDTDTQYF. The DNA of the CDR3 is TGTGCCAGCAGGACCCCCATGACGGGAGGGGACACAGATACGCAGTATTTT.

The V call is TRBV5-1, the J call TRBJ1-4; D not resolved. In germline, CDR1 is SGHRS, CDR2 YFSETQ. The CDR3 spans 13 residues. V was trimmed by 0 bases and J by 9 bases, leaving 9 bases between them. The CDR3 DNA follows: TGCGCCAGCAGCTTGGAGGCAGGTCAAAAACTGTTTTTT. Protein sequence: CASSLEAGQKLFF.

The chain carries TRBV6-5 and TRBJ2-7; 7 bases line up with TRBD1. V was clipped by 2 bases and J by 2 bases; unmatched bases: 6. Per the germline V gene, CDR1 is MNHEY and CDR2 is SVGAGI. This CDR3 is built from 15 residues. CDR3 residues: CASSYGTQGAYEQYF. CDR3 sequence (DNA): TGTGCCAGCAGTTACGGAACTCAGGGGGCCTACGAGCAGTACTTC.

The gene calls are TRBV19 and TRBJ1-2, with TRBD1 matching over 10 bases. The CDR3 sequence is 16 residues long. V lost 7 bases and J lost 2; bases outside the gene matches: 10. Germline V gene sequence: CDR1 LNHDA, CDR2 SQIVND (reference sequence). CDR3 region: CASIRDRGPANYGYTF. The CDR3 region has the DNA TGTGCCAGTATCAGAGACAGGGGGCCTGCCAACTATGGCTACACCTTC.

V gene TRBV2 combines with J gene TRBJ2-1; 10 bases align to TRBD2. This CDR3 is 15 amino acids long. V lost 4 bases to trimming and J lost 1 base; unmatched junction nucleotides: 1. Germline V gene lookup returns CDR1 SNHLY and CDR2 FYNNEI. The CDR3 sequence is CASSGLAGSYNEQFF. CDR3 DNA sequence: TGTGCCAGCAGTGGACTAGCGGGTTCCTACAATGAGCAGTTCTTC. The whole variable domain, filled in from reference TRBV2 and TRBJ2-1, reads EPEVTQTPSHQVTQMGQEVILRCVPISNHLYFYWYRQILGQKVEFLVSFYNNEISEKSEIFDDQFSVERPDGSNFTLKIRSTKLEDSAMYFCASSGLAGSYNEQFFGPGTRLTVL.

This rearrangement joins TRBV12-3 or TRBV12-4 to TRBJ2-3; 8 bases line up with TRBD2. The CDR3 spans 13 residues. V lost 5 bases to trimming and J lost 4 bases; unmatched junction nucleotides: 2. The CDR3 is CASSSGSSDTQYF. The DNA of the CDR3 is TGTGCCAGCAGTAGCGGGAGTTCAGATACGCAGTATTTT.

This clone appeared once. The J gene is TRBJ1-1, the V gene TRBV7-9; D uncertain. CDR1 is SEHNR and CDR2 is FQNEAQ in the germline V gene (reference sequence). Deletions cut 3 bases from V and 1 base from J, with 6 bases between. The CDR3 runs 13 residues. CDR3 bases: TGTGCCAGCAGCTTGAGTCAGAACACTGAAGCTTTCTTT. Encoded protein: CASSLSQNTEAFF.

CDR3 coding DNA: TGTGCCAGAAAACGGGGGTTCACTGAAGCTTTCTTT. Translating gives CARKRGFTEAFF. The chain links TRBV2 to TRBJ1-1, with D tentatively TRBD1 (5 bases). Per the germline V gene, CDR1 is SNHLY and CDR2 is FYNNEI. Deletions cut 9 bases from V and 4 bases from J, with 12 bases between. This CDR3 has 12 amino acids.

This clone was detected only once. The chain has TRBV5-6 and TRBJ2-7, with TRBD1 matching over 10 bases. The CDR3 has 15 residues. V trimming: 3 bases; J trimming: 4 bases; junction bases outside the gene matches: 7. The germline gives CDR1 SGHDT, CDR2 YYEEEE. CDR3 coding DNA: TGTGCCAGCAGCTGGGGAGGACAGGGGGGTTACGAGCAGTACTTC. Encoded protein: CASSWGGQGGYEQYF.

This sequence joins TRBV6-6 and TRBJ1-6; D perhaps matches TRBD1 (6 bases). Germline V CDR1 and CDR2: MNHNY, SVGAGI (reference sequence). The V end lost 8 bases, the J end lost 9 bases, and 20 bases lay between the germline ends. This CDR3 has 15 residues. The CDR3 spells CASGKEGGSISPLHF. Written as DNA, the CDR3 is TGTGCCAGCGGCAAGGAGGGGGGGAGTATTTCACCCCTCCACTTT.

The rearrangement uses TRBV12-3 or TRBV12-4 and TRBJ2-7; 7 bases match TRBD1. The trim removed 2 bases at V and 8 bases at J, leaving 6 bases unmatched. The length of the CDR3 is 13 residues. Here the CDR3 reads CASSLLQGQQQYF. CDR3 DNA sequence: TGTGCCAGCAGTTTACTCCAGGGACAGCAGCAGTACTTC.

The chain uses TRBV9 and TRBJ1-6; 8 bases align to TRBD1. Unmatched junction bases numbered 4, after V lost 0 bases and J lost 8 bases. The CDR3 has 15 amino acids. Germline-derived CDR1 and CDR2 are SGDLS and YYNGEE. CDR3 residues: CASSVGPGGDSPLHF. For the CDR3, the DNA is TGTGCCAGCAGCGTAGGTCCAGGGGGCGATTCACCCCTCCACTTT.

CDR3 nucleotides: TGTGCCAGCAGCCAAGGAGCTTACGAGCAGTACTTC. Its translation: CASSQGAYEQYF. The chain carries TRBV4-2 and TRBJ2-7, with D uncertain. V was shortened by 1 base and J by 4 bases, with 5 bases between the two germline ends. The CDR3 is 12 amino acids. The germline V gene encodes CDR1 LGHNA and CDR2 YNFKEQ.

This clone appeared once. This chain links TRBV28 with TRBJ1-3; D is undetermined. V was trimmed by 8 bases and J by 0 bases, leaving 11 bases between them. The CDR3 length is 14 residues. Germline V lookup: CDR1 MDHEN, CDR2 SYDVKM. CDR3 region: CASETGGSGNTIYF. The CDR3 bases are TGTGCCAGCGAGACGGGAGGCTCTGGAAACACCATATATTTT.

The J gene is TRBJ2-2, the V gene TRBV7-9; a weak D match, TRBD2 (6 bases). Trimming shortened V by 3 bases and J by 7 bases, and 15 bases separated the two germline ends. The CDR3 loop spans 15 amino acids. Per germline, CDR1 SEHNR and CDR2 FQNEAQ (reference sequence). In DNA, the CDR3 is TGTGCCAGCAGCTTTGACGGGAGTGTTGGCGGGGAGCTGTTTTTT. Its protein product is CASSFDGSVGGELFF.

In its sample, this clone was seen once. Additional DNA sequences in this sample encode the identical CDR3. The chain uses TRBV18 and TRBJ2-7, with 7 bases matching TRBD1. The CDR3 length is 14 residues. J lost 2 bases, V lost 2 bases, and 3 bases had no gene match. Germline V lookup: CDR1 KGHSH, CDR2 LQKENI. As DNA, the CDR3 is TGTGCCAGCTCACCAAGGCAGGGGGCCTACGAGCAGTACTTC. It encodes CASSPRQGAYEQYF. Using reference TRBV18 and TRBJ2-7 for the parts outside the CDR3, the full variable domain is NAGVMQNPRHLVRRRGQEARLRCSPMKGHSHVYWYRQLPEEGLKFMVYLQKENIIDESGMPKERFSAEFPKEGPSILRIQQVVRGDSAAYFCASSPRQGAYEQYFGPGTRLTVT.